This T cell receptor (beta chain) was sequenced for a study of shared clonotypes between healthy human individuals. Study as a whole: Donors consisted of a couple of women and three men between 18 and 49. Three plates were used per donor for CD4 naive, three for CD4 memory, two for CD8 naive and one for CD8 memory.

Positively selected for CCR7, the CD45RO-negative cells used as naive CD8 cells excluded terminally differentiated effector memory CD45RA+ cells. From germline, CDR1 is MNHEY and CDR2 SMNVEV (reference sequence). This CDR3 is built from 15 residues. Trimming removed 4 bases from V and 5 bases from J; junction bases left unmatched: 6. Libraries were prepared by immunoSEQ multiplex PCR; TCRdb keeps only in-frame clonotypes and omits some of them. The sample carries roughly 590,000 clones, 95% recorded once. The rearrangement links TRBV27 to TRBJ2-2; 8 bases match TRBD2. This sequence was found in a woman aged 25 to 39 in good health. The sequenced sample was naive CD8+ T cells sorted from blood. CDR3 protein: CASSYGASGTGELFF. The CDR3 bases are TGTGCCAGCAGTTACGGGGCTAGCGGGACCGGGGAGCTGTTTTTT.